This T cell receptor (beta chain) was sequenced during a study of shared clonotypes between healthy human individuals. General study results and limits: Naive CD4 clonotypes were shared across a few donors at roughly 5.3%.

The CDR3 spans 16 residues. Germline V gives CDR1 SGHVS, CDR2 FQNEAQ. Trimming took 5 bases from V and 4 from J, leaving 20 bases between them. The genomic DNA of each subset was split evenly across several immunoSEQ plates. Profiling relied on immunoSEQ multiplex PCR, and the TCRdb table lists in-frame clones only, not all of them. Of 2.3 million or so clones in the sample, over 90% were seen once. As to this clone: Its specificity is unknown.

This chain links TRBV7-8 with TRBJ1-1; TRBD1 might be the D (6 bases). The TCR sequence derives from a man between 18 and 29 years old in good health. Some clones in this sample may be carry-over from other donors' samples. The source material was naive CD4+ T cells from PBMCs. Subset reported: CD45RA+ positively selected. The CDR3 nucleotides read TGTGCCAGCAGCCCGGGGGGGGCACGTAGGCGCACTGAAGCTTTCTTT. It encodes CASSPGGARRRTEAFF.